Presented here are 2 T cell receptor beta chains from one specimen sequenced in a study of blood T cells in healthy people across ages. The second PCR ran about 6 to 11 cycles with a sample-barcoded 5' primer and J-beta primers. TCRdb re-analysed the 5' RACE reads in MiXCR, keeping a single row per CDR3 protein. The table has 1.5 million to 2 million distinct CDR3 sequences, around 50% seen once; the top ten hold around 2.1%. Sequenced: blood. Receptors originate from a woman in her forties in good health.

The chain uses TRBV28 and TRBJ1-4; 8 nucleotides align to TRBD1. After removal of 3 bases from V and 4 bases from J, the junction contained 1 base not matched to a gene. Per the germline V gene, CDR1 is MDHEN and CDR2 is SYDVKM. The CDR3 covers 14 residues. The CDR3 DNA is TGTGCCAGCAGTTTGACAGGGGATAATGAAAAACTGTTTTTT. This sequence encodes CASSLTGDNEKLFF. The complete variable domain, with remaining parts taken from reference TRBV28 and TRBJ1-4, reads DVKVTQSSRYLVKRTGEKVFLECVQDMDHENMFWYRQDPGLGLRLIYFSYDVKMKEKGDIPEGYSVSREKKERFSLILESASTNQTSMYLCASSLTGDNEKLFFGSGTQLSVL.

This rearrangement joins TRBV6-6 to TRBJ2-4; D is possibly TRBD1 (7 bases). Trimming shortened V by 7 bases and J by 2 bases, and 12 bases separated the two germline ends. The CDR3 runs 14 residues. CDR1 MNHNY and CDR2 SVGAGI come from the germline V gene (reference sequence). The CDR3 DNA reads TGTGCCAGCAACCCAGGGGGGTCCAAAAACATTCAGTACTTC. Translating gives CASNPGGSKNIQYF.